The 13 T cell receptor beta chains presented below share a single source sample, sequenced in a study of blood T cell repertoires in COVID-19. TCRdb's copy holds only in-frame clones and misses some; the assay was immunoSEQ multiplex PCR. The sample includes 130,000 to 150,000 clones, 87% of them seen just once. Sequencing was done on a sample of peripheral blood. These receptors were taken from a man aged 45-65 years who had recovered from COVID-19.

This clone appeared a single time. CDR3 nucleotides: TGTGCCAGCAGTTCCGGGACAGGAATCTCTAACTATGGCTACACCTTC. Its translation is CASSSGTGISNYGYTF. The chain links TRBV7-9 to TRBJ1-2; 8 bases line up with TRBD1. CDR1 is SEHNR and CDR2 is FQNEAQ in the germline V gene (reference sequence). CDR3 size: 16 residues. With 6 bases clipped from V and 0 bases from J, the junction kept 9 bases outside the gene matches.

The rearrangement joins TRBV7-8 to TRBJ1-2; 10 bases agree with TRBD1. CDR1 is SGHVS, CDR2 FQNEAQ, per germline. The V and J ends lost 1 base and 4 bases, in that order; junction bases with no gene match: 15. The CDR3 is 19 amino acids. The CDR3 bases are TGTGCCAGCAGCTTAGTGGTGGGGCCGGGACAGGGGATGTTCTATGGCTACACCTTC. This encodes CASSLVVGPGQGMFYGYTF.

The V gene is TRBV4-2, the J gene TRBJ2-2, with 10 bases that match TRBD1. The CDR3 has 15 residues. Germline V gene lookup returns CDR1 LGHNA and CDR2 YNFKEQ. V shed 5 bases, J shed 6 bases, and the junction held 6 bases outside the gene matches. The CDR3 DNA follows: TGTGCCAGCAGCGCCGGGACAGGGGTGCCCGGGGAGCTGTTTTTT. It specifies CASSAGTGVPGELFF.

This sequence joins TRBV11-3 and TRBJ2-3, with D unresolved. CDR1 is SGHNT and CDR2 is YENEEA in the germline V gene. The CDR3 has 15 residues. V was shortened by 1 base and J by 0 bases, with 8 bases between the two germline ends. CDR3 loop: CASSLVPLSTDTQYF. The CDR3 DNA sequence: TGTGCCAGCAGCTTAGTTCCACTGAGCACAGATACGCAGTATTTT.

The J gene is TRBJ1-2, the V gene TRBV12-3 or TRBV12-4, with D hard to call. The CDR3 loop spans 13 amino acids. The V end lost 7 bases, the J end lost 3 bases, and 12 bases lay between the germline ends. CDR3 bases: TGTGCCAGCACTCGAGGGAGTTACTATGGCTACACCTTC. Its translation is CASTRGSYYGYTF.

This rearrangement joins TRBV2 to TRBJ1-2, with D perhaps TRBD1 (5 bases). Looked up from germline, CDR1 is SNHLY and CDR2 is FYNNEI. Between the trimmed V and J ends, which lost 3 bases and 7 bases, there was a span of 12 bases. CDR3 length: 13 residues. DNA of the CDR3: TGTGCCAGCAGTGAGGAGGGACTAGGTGGCTACACCTTC. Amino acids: CASSEEGLGGYTF.

CDR3 region: CASSQTGTGNHYEQYF. The CDR3 DNA reads TGTGCCAGCAGCCAAACCGGGACAGGGAACCACTACGAGCAGTACTTC. The gene calls are TRBV14 and TRBJ2-7; 9 nucleotides match TRBD1. This CDR3 spans 16 amino acids. J lost 3 bases, V lost 2 bases, and 8 bases had no gene match. CDR1 is SGHDN and CDR2 is FVKESK in the germline V gene.

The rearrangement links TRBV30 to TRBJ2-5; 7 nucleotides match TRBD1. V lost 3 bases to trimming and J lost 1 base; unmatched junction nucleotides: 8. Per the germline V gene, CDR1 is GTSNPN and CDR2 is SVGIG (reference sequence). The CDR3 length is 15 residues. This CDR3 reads CAWSTPGQLQETQYF. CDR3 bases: TGTGCCTGGAGCACCCCGGGACAGCTCCAAGAGACCCAGTACTTC.

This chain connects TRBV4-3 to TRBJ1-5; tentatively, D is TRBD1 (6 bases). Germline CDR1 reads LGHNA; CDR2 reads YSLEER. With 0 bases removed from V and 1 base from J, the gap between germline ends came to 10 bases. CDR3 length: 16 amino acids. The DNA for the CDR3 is TGCGCCAGCAGCCAAGACTGGCAGGGGAGCAATCAGCCCCAGCATTTT. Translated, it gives CASSQDWQGSNQPQHF.

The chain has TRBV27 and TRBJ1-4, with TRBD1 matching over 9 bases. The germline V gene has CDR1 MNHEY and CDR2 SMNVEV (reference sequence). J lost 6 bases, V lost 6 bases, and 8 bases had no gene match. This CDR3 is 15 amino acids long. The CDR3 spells CASSGGTGLYEKLFF. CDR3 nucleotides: TGTGCCAGCAGCGGGGGGACAGGGCTTTATGAAAAACTGTTTTTT.

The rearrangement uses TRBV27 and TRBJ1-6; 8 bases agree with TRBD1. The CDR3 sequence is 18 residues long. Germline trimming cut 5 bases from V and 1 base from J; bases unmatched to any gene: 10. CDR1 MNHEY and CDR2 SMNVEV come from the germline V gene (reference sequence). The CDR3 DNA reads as TGTGCCAGCAGTAAAGGACAGGGAATATTTTCCTATAATTCACCCCTCCACTTT. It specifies CASSKGQGIFSYNSPLHF.

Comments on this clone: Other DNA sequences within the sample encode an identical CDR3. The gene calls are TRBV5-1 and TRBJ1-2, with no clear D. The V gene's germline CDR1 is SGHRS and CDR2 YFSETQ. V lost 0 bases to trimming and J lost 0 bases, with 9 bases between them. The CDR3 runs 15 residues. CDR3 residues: CASSLDRGTNYGYTF. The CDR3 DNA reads TGCGCCAGCAGCTTGGATCGGGGTACTAACTATGGCTACACCTTC.

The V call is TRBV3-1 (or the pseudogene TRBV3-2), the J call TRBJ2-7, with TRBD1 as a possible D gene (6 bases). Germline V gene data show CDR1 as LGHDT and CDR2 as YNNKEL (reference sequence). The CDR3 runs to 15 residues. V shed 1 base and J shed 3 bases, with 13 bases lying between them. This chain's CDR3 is CASSQGGRGVYEQYF. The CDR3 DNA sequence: TGTGCCAGCAGCCAAGGGGGCAGGGGAGTCTACGAGCAGTACTTC.